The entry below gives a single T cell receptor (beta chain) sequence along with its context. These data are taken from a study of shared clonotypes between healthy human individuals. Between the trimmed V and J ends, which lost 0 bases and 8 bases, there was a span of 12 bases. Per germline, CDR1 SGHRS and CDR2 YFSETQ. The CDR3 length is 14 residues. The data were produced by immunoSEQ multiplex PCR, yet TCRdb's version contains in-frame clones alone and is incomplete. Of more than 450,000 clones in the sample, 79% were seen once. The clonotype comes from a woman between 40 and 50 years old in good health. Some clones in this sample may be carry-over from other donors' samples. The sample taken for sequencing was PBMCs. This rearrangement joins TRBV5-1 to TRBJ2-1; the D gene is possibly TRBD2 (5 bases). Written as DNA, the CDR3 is TGCGCCAGCAGCTTGGCGGGGATCGGTGATGAGCAGTTCTTC. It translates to CASSLAGIGDEQFF.